The source of this T cell receptor beta chain is a study of T-cell reconstitution after alpha-beta-depleted transplantation in children (TCRdb year 2016). A note on the overall study: Using TCR repertoire profiling, the study followed T-cell immune reconstitution in a quantitative way in children after TCRalphabeta/CD19-depleted allogeneic hematopoietic cell transplantation. Study-wide findings and limitations: Apparently early alphabetaT-cell count recovery about two months after transplant reportedly relied on only several hundred rapidly expanded clones derived from non-depleted graft cells. Over the following months the frequencies of hyperexpanded clones went down, and after one year T-cell counts and TCRbeta diversity were mostly credited to newly produced T cells. In some patients, high TCRbeta diversity at day 60 was attributed to recipient T cells and intrathymic progenitors that had survived conditioning.

This clonotype was counted between two and nine times. Its antigen is currently not known. Qualities for individual bases were not recorded, and no much larger clone is one base off. The treatment or condition tag for this specimen amounts to: allogeneic hematopoietic cell transplantation with graft depleted of TCRalphabeta T cells and CD19 B cells. Transplant recipients were children who received TCRalphabeta/CD19-depleted allogeneic hematopoietic cell grafts. Trimming costs V 2 bases and J 5 bases, and their ends lie 12 bases apart. CDR1 and CDR2, looked up from the germline V gene, are SNHLY and FYNNEI. From cysteine to phenylalanine, the CDR3 is 14 amino acids long. CDR3 DNA only is kept here, 42 bases in frame from base 1. The library came from PCR. The listed sequencing device is Illumina HiSeq 2500. TCR libraries were prepared with molecular barcoding, using unique molecular identifiers to normalize TCRbeta repertoire quantification. TCRdb reworked the public reads: Q25 trimming with fastp, MiXCR clone assembly, productive beta chains retained. CDR3 protein sequences are deduplicated, and each keeps its most common genes and DNA. Here the sample has hundreds of thousands of distinct CDR3 sequences; roughly 8.2% occur a single time. 6.3% of the sample comes from the top ten.

The chain uses TRBV2 and TRBJ2-5; TRBD2 could be the D gene, as 5 bases match. The receptor comes from a male patient between 10 and 17 years old who had a stem cell transplant for acute lymphoblastic leukemia, so the T cells may come from the graft donor. This material consisted of PBMCs, mostly from graft donor cells, taken 180 days after TCRalphabeta/CD19-depleted stem cell transplant. The encoded CDR3 is CASSEIRGWETQYF. The bases are TGTGCCAGCAGTGAAATCCGGGGATGGGAGACCCAGTACTTC. Extended through the reference TRBV2 and TRBJ2-5 proteins, this CDR3 yields the full variable domain: EPEVTQTPSHQVTQMGQEVILRCVPISNHLYFYWYRQILGQKVEFLVSFYNNEISEKSEIFDDQFSVERPDGSNFTLKIRSTKLEDSAMYFCASSEIRGWETQYFGPGTRLLVL.